The following is a T cell receptor (beta chain) sequence with its context. The antigen remains unidentified. The data derive from a study of T-cell memory formation after mild COVID-19. In the study overall: TCR clusters showed largely donor specificity. Study results and caveats: Several responding clones turned up in pre-infection memory, indicating that cross-reactive memory may have taken part. Clones that contracted clustered mainly in CM and EM if CD4+ and in EMRA if CD8+.

Researchers used 5'RACE with constant-segment primers to make TCR alpha and TCR beta cDNA libraries that carry sample barcodes and UMIs. TCRdb called the 5' RACE reads again in MiXCR, with one record for every CDR3 protein. The repertoire holds nearly 110,000 distinct CDR3 sequences, over 15% seen once, with more than 25% in the top ten. The sample was PBMCs or a T cell subset sorted from them (not recorded which). The source is an adult woman who had mild COVID-19 (a few samples of this study predate the infection). Cell type and time point are not known.

The CDR3 spells CSVERPGQGLPYEQYF. CDR3 bases: TGCAGCGTTGAACGCCCCGGACAGGGATTGCCCTACGAGCAGTACTTC. V usage is TRBV29-1 and J usage is TRBJ2-7, with 8 bases that match TRBD1. Per the germline V gene, CDR1 is SQVTM and CDR2 is ANQGSEA. The V segment lost 2 bases and the J segment 2 bases; nucleotides outside the gene matches: 11. This CDR3 is 16 amino acids long.